A single sample is the source of the 21 T cell receptor beta chains below, sequenced in a study of T cells in Graves' hyperthyroidism and ophthalmopathy. Authors of the study amplified TCR beta CDR3 regions from RNA transcripts. HTBI primers were used for first-round RT-PCR of the TCR CDR3. TCRdb redid the calling of the multiplex PCR reads with MiXCR, one entry per CDR3 protein. The sample has some 560,000 distinct CDR3 sequences; about a sixth are singletons. The specimen sequenced was blood. The receptors derive from a woman in her twenties or thirties with Graves' hyperthyroidism.

Ten or more counts support this clonotype. The rearrangement links TRBV7-3 to TRBJ2-7, with D possibly matching TRBD2 (6 bases). This CDR3 is built from 15 residues. Germline lookup yields CDR1 SGHTA and CDR2 FQGTGA. Trimming shortened V by 1 base and J by 2 bases, and 12 bases separated the two germline ends. Here the CDR3 DNA reads TGTGCCAGCAGCTTAAGGGGGGTCGGCCCCTACGAGCAGTACTTC. Translated, it gives CASSLRGVGPYEQYF.

This clonotype was observed many times. The chain joins TRBV20-1 to TRBJ2-1; the D call may be TRBD1 or TRBD2 (5 bases each). From germline, CDR1 is DFQATT and CDR2 SNEGSKA (reference sequence). The CDR3 runs 13 residues. V was pared by 1 base and J by 8 bases, with 12 bases between. The CDR3 DNA sequence: TGCAGTGCTAGAGTTCCGGGGCCGGATGAGCAGTTCTTC. Its translation: CSARVPGPDEQFF.

There are a few counts of this clonotype. The V gene is TRBV27, the J gene TRBJ2-2; tentatively, D is TRBD1 (5 bases). CDR3 size: 15 residues. Germline lookup yields CDR1 MNHEY and CDR2 SMNVEV (reference sequence). V was pared by 4 bases and J by 4 bases, with 13 bases between. The CDR3 DNA reads as TGTGCCAGCAGTTCCCGGCCTACAGGCACCGGGGAGCTGTTTTTT. Translating gives CASSSRPTGTGELFF.

This clonotype came up many times. The V and J genes are TRBV30 and TRBJ2-7; D might be TRBD1 (5 bases). The CDR3 is 13 residues long. V was cut by 1 base and J by 4 bases, with 11 bases left in between. Germline CDR1 GTSNPN, CDR2 SVGIG (reference sequence). CDR3 sequence: CAWSEGHGYEQYF. The CDR3, as DNA: TGTGCCTGGAGTGAGGGGCATGGATACGAGCAGTACTTC.

The chain has TRBV29-1 and TRBJ2-7, with 7 bases aligning to TRBD1. CDR3 size: 11 residues. V dropped 4 bases and J dropped 4; count of bases not matched to a gene: 1. Germline V gene sequence: CDR1 SQVTM, CDR2 ANQGSEA. CDR3: CSVGGQYEQYF. The CDR3 nucleotides are TGCAGCGTTGGGGGACAGTACGAGCAGTACTTC.

This clonotype was seen repeatedly, ten times or more. The rearrangement joins TRBV10-3 to TRBJ1-1; D remains ambiguous. Germline V gene sequence: CDR1 ENHRY, CDR2 SYGVKD. This CDR3 comprises 17 residues. Trimming left V 0 bases short and J 2 bases short, with 16 bases between. The CDR3 DNA follows: TGTGCCATCAGTGAGTCCGGGAAACTGGACTATAACACTGAAGCTTTCTTT. It encodes CAISESGKLDYNTEAFF.

The chain's CDR3 is CASRDRESDTQYF. In DNA, the CDR3 is TGTGCCAGCAGGGACAGGGAGTCAGATACGCAGTATTTT. The J gene is TRBJ2-3, the V gene TRBV25-1; 8 nucleotides match TRBD1. From germline, CDR1 is MGHDK and CDR2 SYGVNS. V was clipped by 6 bases and J by 4 bases; unmatched bases: 3. This CDR3 contains 13 residues.

The genes are TRBV5-6 and TRBJ1-5, with D maybe TRBD1 (6 bases). This CDR3 region has 13 residues. Between the trimmed V and J ends, which lost 4 bases and 7 bases, there was a span of 12 bases. Germline V gives CDR1 SGHDT, CDR2 YYEEEE. Here the CDR3 reads CASSETGRQPQHF. In DNA form, the CDR3 reads TGTGCCAGCAGCGAAACAGGGAGACAGCCCCAGCATTTT. The entire variable domain, with the rest obtained from reference TRBV5-6 and TRBJ1-5, is as follows: DAGVTQSPTHLIKTRGQQVTLRCSPKSGHDTVSWYQQALGQGPQFIFQYYEEEERQRGNFPDRFSGHQFPNYSSELNVNALLLGDSALYLCASSETGRQPQHFGDGTRLSIL.

This clonotype has just a few counts. Given a much more abundant clone one base away, this may be a read error. V usage is TRBV6-1 and J usage is TRBJ2-7; 13 bases are shared with TRBD2. The CDR3 has 16 residues. CDR1 and CDR2 from the germline V gene are MNHNS and SASEGT. CDR3 protein: CASTSRLAGGVYEQCF. CDR3 DNA: TGTGCCAGCACCTCCAGACTAGCGGGAGGTGTCTACGAGCAGTGCTTC.

This clonotype was detected ten times or more. J is TRBJ2-3 and V is TRBV19; 12 nucleotides line up with TRBD2. Germline CDR1 and CDR2: LNHDA and SQIVND (reference sequence). V gave up 5 bases and J gave up 4 bases; unmatched junction bases: 7. The length of the CDR3 is 16 residues. As DNA, the CDR3 is TGTGCCAGTAGTCCGCGGACTAGCGGGAAATCAGATACGCAGTATTTT. This encodes CASSPRTSGKSDTQYF.

This clonotype has a count of ten or more. V gene TRBV30 combines with J gene TRBJ1-3; possibly TRBD1 for D (5 bases). The V end was cut by 5 bases, the J end by 4 bases, with 9 bases between. The CDR3 has 12 amino acids. The germline CDR1 and CDR2 sequences are GTSNPN and SVGIG (reference sequence). DNA of the CDR3: TGTGCCTGGCAGGGCCAGGGAAACACCATATATTTT. It is translated as CAWQGQGNTIYF.

Only a few counts were recorded for this clonotype. The genes are TRBV15 and TRBJ2-1; TRBD2 might be the D (7 bases). V dropped 0 bases and J dropped 4 bases, with 13 bases sitting between them. CDR1 and CDR2 (germline): LNHNV, YYDKDF (reference sequence). This CDR3 has 16 residues. The CDR3 is CATSRDRGEGYNEQFF. The CDR3, as DNA: TGTGCCACCAGCAGAGATAGGGGGGAGGGGTACAATGAGCAGTTCTTC.

This clonotype was observed at least ten times. This rearrangement joins TRBV6-1 to TRBJ1-2; D call uncertain. Germline V lookup: CDR1 MNHNS, CDR2 SASEGT. This CDR3 has 12 residues. Trimming left V 4 bases short and J 5 bases short, with 8 bases between. The CDR3 region is CASSGTDYGYTF. The CDR3 DNA reads as TGTGCCAGCAGTGGGACGGATTATGGCTACACCTTC.

The gene calls are TRBV19 and TRBJ2-1, with D perhaps assigned TRBD1 or TRBD2 (5 bases each). Germline lookup yields CDR1 LNHDA and CDR2 SQIVND (reference sequence). This CDR3 contains 11 residues. The CDR3 reads CAVGTLNEQFF. In DNA, the CDR3 is TGTGCGGTCGGGACGCTCAATGAGCAGTTCTTC. Using reference TRBV19 and TRBJ2-1 for the parts outside the CDR3, the full variable domain is DGGITQSPKYLFRKEGQNVTLSCEQNLNHDAMYWYRQDPGQGLRLIYYSQIVNDFQKGDIAEGYSVSREKKESFPLTVTSAQKNPTAFYLCAVGTLNEQFFGPGTRLTVL.

This clonotype was recorded at least ten times. The chain combines TRBV5-1 with TRBJ1-5, with D possibly TRBD1 on 5 matching bases. Trimming stripped 4 bases from V and 4 bases from J, with 15 bases between. From germline, CDR1 is SGHRS and CDR2 YFSETQ. The CDR3 spans 15 residues. The chain's CDR3 is CASSERGLLNQPQHF. The CDR3 coding sequence is TGCGCCAGCAGCGAGAGGGGACTGCTAAATCAGCCCCAGCATTTT. Complete variable domain (other parts from reference TRBV5-1 and TRBJ1-5): KAGVTQTPRYLIKTRGQQVTLSCSPISGHRSVSWYQQTPGQGLQFLFEYFSETQRNKGNFPGRFSGRQFSNSRSEMNVSTLELGDSALYLCASSERGLLNQPQHFGDGTRLSIL.

This clonotype was detected ten times or more. The chain recombines TRBV11-2 with TRBJ2-1; TRBD2 matches 9 bases. This CDR3 has 16 residues. Germline V gene sequence: CDR1 SGHAT, CDR2 FQNNGV. V lost 0 bases to trimming and J lost 8 bases; unmatched junction nucleotides: 8. CDR3 sequence: CASSLEASGIIYEQFF. The CDR3 DNA sequence: TGTGCCAGCAGCTTAGAGGCTAGCGGGATTATCTATGAGCAGTTCTTC. Supplemented by reference TRBV11-2 and TRBJ2-1, the full variable domain reads EAGVAQSPRYKIIEKRQSVAFWCNPISGHATLYWYQQILGQGPKLLIQFQNNGVVDDSQLPKDRFSAERLKGVDSTLKIQPAKLEDSAVYLCASSLEASGIIYEQFFGPGTRLTVL.

This clonotype has ten or more counts. V usage is TRBV20-1 and J usage is TRBJ2-3; 10 nucleotides agree with TRBD2. CDR1 DFQATT and CDR2 SNEGSKA come from the germline V gene (reference sequence). The CDR3 length is 16 residues. With 0 bases clipped from V and 5 bases from J, the junction kept 8 bases outside the gene matches. The CDR3 region is CSARDPLAGVGDTQYF. CDR3 nucleotide sequence: TGCAGTGCTAGAGATCCTCTAGCGGGAGTTGGAGATACGCAGTATTTT.

The chain links TRBV6-1 to TRBJ2-1; 12 nucleotides match TRBD2. Trimming took 5 bases from V and 3 from J; bases not matched to a gene: 11. Germline loops: CDR1 MNHNS, CDR2 SASEGT. The CDR3 has 18 amino acids. CDR3 in amino acids: CASSQLAGGPGDYNEQFF. CDR3 DNA: TGTGCCAGCAGTCAGCTAGCGGGAGGGCCGGGGGACTACAATGAGCAGTTCTTC.

This clonotype was observed many times. The chain has TRBV7-9 and TRBJ2-7, with TRBD2 matching 8 bases. V was clipped by 0 bases and J by 6 bases; unmatched bases: 7. CDR1 and CDR2 (germline): SEHNR, FQNEAQ (reference sequence). The CDR3 is 15 amino acids. The CDR3 sequence is CASSLAQREYFEQYF. The CDR3 nucleotides read TGTGCCAGCAGCTTAGCCCAGCGGGAGTATTTCGAGCAGTACTTC.

This clonotype has only a few counts. The chain employs TRBV9 and TRBJ1-1; possible D gene TRBD1, 5 bases. This CDR3 spans 15 amino acids. The germline V and J ends were trimmed by 4 bases and 5 bases, with 18 bases remaining between them. Germline values: CDR1 SGDLS, CDR2 YYNGEE. CDR3 region: CASSLSGARGTEAFF. As DNA, the CDR3 is TGTGCCAGCAGCTTATCCGGGGCCCGGGGGACTGAAGCTTTCTTT.

This clonotype has a handful of counts. The chain carries TRBV29-1 and TRBJ2-3; unclear D gene. Trimming stripped 5 bases from V and 4 bases from J, with 10 bases between. The CDR3 is 12 amino acids. Germline V gives CDR1 SQVTM, CDR2 ANQGSEA. The DNA of the CDR3 is TGCAGCGTTCAAGCCCCGGCAGATACGCAGTATTTT. The encoded protein is CSVQAPADTQYF.